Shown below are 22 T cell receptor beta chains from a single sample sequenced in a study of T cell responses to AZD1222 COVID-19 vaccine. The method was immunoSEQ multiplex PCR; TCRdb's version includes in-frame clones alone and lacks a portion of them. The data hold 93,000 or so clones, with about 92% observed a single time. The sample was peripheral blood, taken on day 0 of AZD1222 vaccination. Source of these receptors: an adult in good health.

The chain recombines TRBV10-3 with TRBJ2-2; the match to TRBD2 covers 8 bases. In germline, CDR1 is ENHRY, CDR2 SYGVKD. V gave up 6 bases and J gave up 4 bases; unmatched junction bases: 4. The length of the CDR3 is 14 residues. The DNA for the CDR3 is TGTGCCATCAGCTTACGGGGGGGCACCGGGGAGCTGTTTTTT. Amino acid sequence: CAISLRGGTGELFF.

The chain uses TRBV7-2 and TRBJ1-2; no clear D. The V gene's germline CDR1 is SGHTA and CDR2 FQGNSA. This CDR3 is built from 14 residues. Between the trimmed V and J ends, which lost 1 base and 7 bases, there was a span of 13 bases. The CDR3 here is CASSLGVQMGGYTF. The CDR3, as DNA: TGTGCCAGCAGCTTAGGTGTCCAGATGGGTGGCTACACCTTC.

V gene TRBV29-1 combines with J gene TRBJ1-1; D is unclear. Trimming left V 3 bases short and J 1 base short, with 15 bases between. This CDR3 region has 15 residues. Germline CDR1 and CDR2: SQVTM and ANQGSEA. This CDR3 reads CSVEARLNRNTEAFF. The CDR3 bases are TGCAGCGTTGAGGCGAGGCTGAACCGGAACACTGAAGCTTTCTTT.

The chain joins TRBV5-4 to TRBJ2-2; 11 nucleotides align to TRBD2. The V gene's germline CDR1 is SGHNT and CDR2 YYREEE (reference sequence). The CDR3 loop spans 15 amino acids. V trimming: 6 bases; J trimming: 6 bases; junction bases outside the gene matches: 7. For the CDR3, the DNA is TGTGCCAGCACCCTAGCGGGAGGAGTGGCCGGGGAGCTGTTTTTT. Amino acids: CASTLAGGVAGELFF.

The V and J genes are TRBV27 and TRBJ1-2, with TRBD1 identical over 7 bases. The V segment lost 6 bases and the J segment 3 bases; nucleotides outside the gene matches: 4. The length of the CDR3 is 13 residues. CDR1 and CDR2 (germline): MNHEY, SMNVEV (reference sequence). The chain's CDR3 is CASRAGGYYGYTF. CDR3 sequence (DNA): TGTGCCAGCAGGGCAGGGGGTTACTATGGCTACACCTTC.

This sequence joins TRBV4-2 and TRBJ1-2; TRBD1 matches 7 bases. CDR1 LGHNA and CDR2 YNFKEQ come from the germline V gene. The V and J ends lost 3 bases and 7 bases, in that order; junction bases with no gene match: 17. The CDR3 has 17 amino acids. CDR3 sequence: CASSQNSPTGSSVGYTF. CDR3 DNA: TGTGCCAGCAGCCAGAATTCCCCGACAGGGTCCTCGGTTGGCTACACCTTC.

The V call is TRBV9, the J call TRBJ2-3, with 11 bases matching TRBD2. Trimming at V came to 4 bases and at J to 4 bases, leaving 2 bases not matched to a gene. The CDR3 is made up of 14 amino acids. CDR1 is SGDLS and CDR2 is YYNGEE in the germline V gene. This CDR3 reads CASSFSGGADTQYF. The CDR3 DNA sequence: TGTGCCAGCAGCTTTAGCGGGGGGGCAGATACGCAGTATTTT.

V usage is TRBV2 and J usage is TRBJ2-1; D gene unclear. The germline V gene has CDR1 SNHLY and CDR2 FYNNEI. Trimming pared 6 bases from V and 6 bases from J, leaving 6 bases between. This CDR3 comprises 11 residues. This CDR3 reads CASSIINEQFF. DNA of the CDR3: TGTGCCAGCAGCATCATCAATGAGCAGTTCTTC.

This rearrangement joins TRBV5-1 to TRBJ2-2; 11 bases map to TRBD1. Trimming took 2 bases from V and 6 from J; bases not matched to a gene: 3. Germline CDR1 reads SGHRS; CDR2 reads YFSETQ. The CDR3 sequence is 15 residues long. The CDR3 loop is CASSFGQGASGELFF. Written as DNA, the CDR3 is TGCGCCAGCAGCTTTGGACAGGGGGCGTCCGGGGAGCTGTTTTTT.

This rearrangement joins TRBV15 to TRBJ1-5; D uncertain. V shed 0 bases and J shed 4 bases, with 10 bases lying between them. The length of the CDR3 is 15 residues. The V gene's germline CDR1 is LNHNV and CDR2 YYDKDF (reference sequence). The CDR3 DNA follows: TGTGCCACCAGCAGAGAACGGGTTAGAAATCAGCCCCAGCATTTT. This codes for CATSRERVRNQPQHF.

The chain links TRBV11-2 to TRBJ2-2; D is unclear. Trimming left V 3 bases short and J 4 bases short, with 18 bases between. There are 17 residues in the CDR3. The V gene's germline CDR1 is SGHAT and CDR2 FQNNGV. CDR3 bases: TGTGCCAGCAGCTTCTGGTCCGTAAGGCATCTCACCGGGGAGCTGTTTTTT. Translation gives CASSFWSVRHLTGELFF.

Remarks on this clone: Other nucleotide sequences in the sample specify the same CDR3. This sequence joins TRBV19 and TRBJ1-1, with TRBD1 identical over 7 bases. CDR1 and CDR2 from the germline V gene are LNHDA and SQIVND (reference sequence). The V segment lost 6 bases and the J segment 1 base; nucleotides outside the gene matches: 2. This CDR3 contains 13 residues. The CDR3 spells CASRNRGNTEAFF. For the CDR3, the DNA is TGTGCCAGTAGGAACAGGGGGAACACTGAAGCTTTCTTT.

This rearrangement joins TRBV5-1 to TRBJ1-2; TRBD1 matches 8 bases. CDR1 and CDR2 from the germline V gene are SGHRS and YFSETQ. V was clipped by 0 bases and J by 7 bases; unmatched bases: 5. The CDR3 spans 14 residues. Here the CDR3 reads CASSLAGQGSGYTF. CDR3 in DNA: TGCGCCAGCAGCTTGGCAGGACAGGGTTCTGGCTACACCTTC.

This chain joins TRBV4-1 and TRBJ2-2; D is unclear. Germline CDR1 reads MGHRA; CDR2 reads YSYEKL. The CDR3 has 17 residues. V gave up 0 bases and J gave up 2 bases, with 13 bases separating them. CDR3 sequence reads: CASSQDRSDLNTGELFF. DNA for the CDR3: TGCGCCAGCAGCCAAGATAGAAGCGACTTAAACACCGGGGAGCTGTTTTTT.

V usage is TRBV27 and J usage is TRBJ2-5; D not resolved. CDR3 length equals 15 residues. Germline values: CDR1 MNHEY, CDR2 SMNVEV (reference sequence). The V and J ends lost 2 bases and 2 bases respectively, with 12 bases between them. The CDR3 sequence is CASSLLRTAQETQYF. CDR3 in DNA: TGTGCCAGCAGTTTACTCAGGACGGCACAAGAGACCCAGTACTTC.

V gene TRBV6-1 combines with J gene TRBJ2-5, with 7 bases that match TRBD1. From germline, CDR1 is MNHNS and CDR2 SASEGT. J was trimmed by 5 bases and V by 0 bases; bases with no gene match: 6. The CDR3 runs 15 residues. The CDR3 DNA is TGTGCCAGCAGTGAAGCTTACGACAGGGTGGAGACCCAGTACTTC. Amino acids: CASSEAYDRVETQYF.

CDR3 loop: CASSAPGTGVEKLFF. The CDR3 bases are TGTGCCAGCAGCGCCCCCGGGACAGGGGTTGAAAAACTGTTTTTT. The chain links TRBV9 to TRBJ1-4; 10 bases are a match to TRBD1. There are 15 residues in the CDR3. CDR1 and CDR2 (germline): SGDLS, YYNGEE. The junction had 6 bases not matched to a gene; V was cut back by 3 bases and J by 7 bases.

In DNA form, the CDR3 reads TGTGCCTGGACAGTGGGGGGGGGCACTGAAGCTTTCTTT. Protein: CAWTVGGGTEAFF. The chain recombines TRBV30 with TRBJ1-1, with TRBD1 as a possible D gene (5 bases). V was shortened by 4 bases and J by 4 bases, with 13 bases between the two germline ends. Germline V lookup: CDR1 GTSNPN, CDR2 SVGIG (reference sequence). This CDR3 has 13 amino acids.

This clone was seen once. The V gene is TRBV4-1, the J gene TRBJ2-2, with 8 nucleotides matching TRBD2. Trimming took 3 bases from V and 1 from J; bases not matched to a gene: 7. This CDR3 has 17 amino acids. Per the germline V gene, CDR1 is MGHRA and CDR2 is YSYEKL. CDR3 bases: TGCGCCAGCAGCCACCCCCCCGGGGGGGAGAACACCGGGGAGCTGTTTTTT. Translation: CASSHPPGGENTGELFF.

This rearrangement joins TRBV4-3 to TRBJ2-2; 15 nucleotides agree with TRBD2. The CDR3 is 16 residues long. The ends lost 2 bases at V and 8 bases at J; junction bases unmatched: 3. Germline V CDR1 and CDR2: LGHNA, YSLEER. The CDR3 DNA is TGCGCCAGCAGCCAACCGGGACTAGCGGGGGGAGGGGAGCTGTTTTTT. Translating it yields CASSQPGLAGGGELFF.

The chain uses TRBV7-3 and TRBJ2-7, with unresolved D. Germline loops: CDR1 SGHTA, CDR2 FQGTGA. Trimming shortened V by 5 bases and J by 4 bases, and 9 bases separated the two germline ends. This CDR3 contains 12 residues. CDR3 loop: CASSPDGYEQYF. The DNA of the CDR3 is TGTGCCAGCAGCCCCGACGGGTACGAGCAGTACTTC. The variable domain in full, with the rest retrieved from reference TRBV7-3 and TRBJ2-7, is GAGVSQTPSNKVTEKGKYVELRCDPISGHTALYWYRQSLGQGPEFLIYFQGTGAADDSGLPNDRFFAVRPEGSVSTLKIQRTERGDSAVYLCASSPDGYEQYFGPGTRLTVT.

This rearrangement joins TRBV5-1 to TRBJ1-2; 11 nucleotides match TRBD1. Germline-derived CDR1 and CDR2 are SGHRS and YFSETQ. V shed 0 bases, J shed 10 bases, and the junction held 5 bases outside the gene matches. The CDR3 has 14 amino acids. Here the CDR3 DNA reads TGCGCCAGCAGCTTGGGTCGGACAGGGGGCTTCTACACCTTC. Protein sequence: CASSLGRTGGFYTF.